This TCR beta chain was sequenced during a study of type 1 and type 2 diabetes patients. The PCR template was genomic DNA. The TCR beta CDR3 region was amplified using 30 forward and 13 reverse primers. A single record per CDR3 protein comes from TCRdb applying MiXCR to the multiplex PCR reads. The sample consists of 250,000 or so distinct CDR3 sequences, roughly 44% of them appearing once. Germline V gene lookup returns CDR1 DFQATT and CDR2 SNEGSKA (reference sequence). Trimming stripped 3 bases from V and 1 base from J, with 15 bases between. There are 15 residues in the CDR3. There are a few counts of this clonotype.

This TCR derives from a young man with type 2 diabetes. The J gene is TRBJ1-2, the V gene TRBV20-1; no clear D. The sequenced sample was peripheral blood mononuclear cells (PBMCs). CDR3 protein: CSASTGPEVNYGYTF. CDR3 nucleotide sequence: TGCAGTGCTAGTACCGGACCAGAAGTTAACTATGGCTACACCTTC.